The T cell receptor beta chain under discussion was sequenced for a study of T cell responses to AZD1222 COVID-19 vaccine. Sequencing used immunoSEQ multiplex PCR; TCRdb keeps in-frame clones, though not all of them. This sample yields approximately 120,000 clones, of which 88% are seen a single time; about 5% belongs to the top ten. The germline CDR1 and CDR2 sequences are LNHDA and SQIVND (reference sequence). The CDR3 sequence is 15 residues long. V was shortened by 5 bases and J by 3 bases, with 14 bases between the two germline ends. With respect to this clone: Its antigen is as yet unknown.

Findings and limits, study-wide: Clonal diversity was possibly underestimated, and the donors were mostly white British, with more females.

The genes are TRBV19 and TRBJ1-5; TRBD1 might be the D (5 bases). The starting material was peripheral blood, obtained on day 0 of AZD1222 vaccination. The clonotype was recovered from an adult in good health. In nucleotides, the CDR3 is TGTGCCAGTAGTGCCACCGAGGGGAACAATCAGCCCCAGCATTTT. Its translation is CASSATEGNNQPQHF.